This TCR beta chain was sequenced for a study of cytomegalovirus exposure and HLA in healthy donors. Whole-study findings and limits: Among the CMV-associated chains, a few were confirmed in vitro as specific for CMV antigens. Researchers catalogued some 160 TCR beta chains as cytomegalovirus-associated. Cytomegalovirus status, reportedly, was diagnosed with high specificity and sensitivity by the classifier.

Data came from immunoSEQ multiplex PCR; TCRdb stores just in-frame clones and leaves some out. Of over 70,000 clones listed, around 94% were seen once; the top ten hold approximately 0.59%. V lost 6 bases and J 3 bases, leaving 11 bases between the germline ends. This CDR3 is built from 13 residues. Per the germline V gene, CDR1 is MDHEN and CDR2 is SYDVKM. A remark on this clone: What it binds is unknown.

This clonotype originated in a woman between 18 and 29 years old in good health and CMV-seronegative. This chain uses TRBV28 with TRBJ1-2, with D perhaps matching TRBD1 (5 bases). Specimen: PBMCs. In DNA form, the CDR3 reads TGTGCCAGCAGAACCCCGGGGGACTATGGCTACACCTTC. Translation: CASRTPGDYGYTF.